The 14 T cell receptor beta chains listed next were all sequenced from one sample in a study of T cells in Graves' hyperthyroidism and ophthalmopathy. Using RNA transcripts as the source, TCR beta CDR3 regions were amplified. HTBI primers were used for first-round RT-PCR of the TCR CDR3. TCRdb re-called the multiplex PCR reads with MiXCR, one entry per CDR3 protein. The sample shows hundreds of thousands of distinct CDR3 sequences, 15% to 18% of them seen only once. The sequenced material came from blood. These receptors all stem from a young woman with Graves' hyperthyroidism.

The chain has TRBV6-1 and TRBJ2-5; TRBD2 agrees at 13 bases. Germline-derived CDR1 and CDR2 are MNHNS and SASEGT. CDR3 length equals 15 residues. The trim removed 6 bases at V and 5 bases at J, leaving 6 bases unmatched. The CDR3 loop is CASSNGLAGEETQYF. The CDR3 DNA sequence: TGTGCCAGCAGCAACGGACTAGCGGGAGAGGAGACCCAGTACTTC.

This clonotype was recorded many times. The V and J genes are TRBV29-1 and TRBJ1-2; 9 bases align to TRBD1. From germline, CDR1 is SQVTM and CDR2 ANQGSEA. CDR3 length: 15 amino acids. The ends lost 5 bases at V and 6 bases at J; junction bases unmatched: 13. The CDR3 loop is CSVRDRAGETNGYTF. Written as DNA, the CDR3 is TGCAGCGTTCGGGACAGGGCAGGGGAAACTAATGGCTACACCTTC.

Comments on this clonotype: This may be a read error: a much more frequent sequence differs by one nucleotide. The chain combines TRBV12-3 or TRBV12-4 with TRBJ2-3, with D uncertain. The CDR3 is made up of 14 amino acids. CDR3 coding DNA: TGTGCCAGCCAGCAAGACCGAGTCACAGATACGCGGTATTTT. Its protein is CASQQDRVTDTRYF.

There are many counts of this clonotype. This chain connects TRBV24-1 to TRBJ2-5, with 8 positions matching TRBD1. The CDR3 has 11 residues. V dropped 3 bases and J dropped 12; count of bases not matched to a gene: 2. Germline CDR1 KGHDR, CDR2 SFDVKD. As DNA, the CDR3 is TGTGCCACCAGTGATCTGGACAGGGAGTACTTC. This codes for CATSDLDREYF.

The chain links TRBV20-1 to TRBJ1-2; D not resolved. Germline CDR1 is DFQATT and CDR2 is SNEGSKA (reference sequence). V was cut by 0 bases and J by 4 bases, with 12 bases left in between. The CDR3 spans 14 residues. CDR3 residues: CSARENGRSYGYTF. DNA of the CDR3: TGCAGTGCTAGAGAAAATGGCAGAAGCTATGGCTACACCTTC.

This clonotype occurred many times. The CDR3 sequence is CASKGRGRSHYGYTF. The CDR3 nucleotides read TGTGCCAGTAAGGGCAGGGGGCGCAGTCACTATGGCTACACCTTC. The genes are TRBV19 and TRBJ1-2, with 8 positions matching TRBD1. This CDR3 is 15 amino acids long. Germline V gene lookup returns CDR1 LNHDA and CDR2 SQIVND (reference sequence). V lost 7 bases to trimming and J lost 3 bases; unmatched junction nucleotides: 10.

The gene calls are TRBV18 and TRBJ1-6; a weak D match, TRBD1 (5 bases). V shed 2 bases and J shed 8 bases, with 10 bases lying between them. The CDR3 has 14 amino acids. The germline gives CDR1 KGHSH, CDR2 LQKENI. In DNA, the CDR3 is TGTGCCAGCTCACCAGACAGCTCCGATTCACCCCTCCACTTT. This encodes CASSPDSSDSPLHF.

V gene TRBV28 combines with J gene TRBJ2-1; unclear D gene. The V gene lost 3 bases and the J gene lost 7 bases, with 13 bases spanning the gap. This CDR3 comprises 14 residues. Germline assignment: CDR1 MDHEN and CDR2 SYDVKM. The CDR3 DNA is TGTGCCAGCAGTTTCGATAAGCGTTCAAATGAGCAGTTCTTC. Translating gives CASSFDKRSNEQFF.

This clonotype came up a few times. The chain is built from TRBV18 and TRBJ1-5; no definite D call. Deletions cut 3 bases from V and 1 base from J, with 13 bases between. There are 16 residues in the CDR3. Germline V gene sequence: CDR1 KGHSH, CDR2 LQKENI. This chain's CDR3 is CASSPSPGWSNQPQHF. The CDR3 region has the DNA TGTGCCAGCTCACCCTCGCCTGGGTGGAGCAATCAGCCCCAGCATTTT.

At least ten counts were recorded for this clonotype. J is TRBJ1-2 and V is TRBV28, with D possibly matching TRBD1 (6 bases). CDR1 is MDHEN and CDR2 is SYDVKM in the germline V gene. With 3 bases removed from V and 7 bases from J, the gap between germline ends came to 15 bases. This CDR3 comprises 14 residues. The DNA for the CDR3 is TGTGCCAGCAGTTTCCAACGGCAGGGGAGTGGCTACACCTTC. As protein: CASSFQRQGSGYTF.

This clonotype was recorded many times. The chain employs TRBV27 and TRBJ2-2; D unclear. This CDR3 comprises 12 residues. Per the germline V gene, CDR1 is MNHEY and CDR2 is SMNVEV (reference sequence). The V gene lost 7 bases and the J gene lost 6 bases, with 9 bases spanning the gap. The CDR3 nucleotides read TGTGCCAGCACCGTGATTCCCGGGGAGCTGTTTTTT. This gives the protein CASTVIPGELFF.

In this sample, this clonotype turned up many times. The V call is TRBV12-3 or TRBV12-4, the J call TRBJ2-3; D uncertain. The CDR3 extends over 12 amino acids. The ends were cut back, 5 bases at V and 8 bases at J, with 11 bases in the middle. The DNA of the CDR3 is TGTGCCAGCAGTGCGCCCTTGGGTACGCAGTATTTT. Protein sequence: CASSAPLGTQYF.

There are many counts of this clonotype. The CDR3 loop is CSARLAGGPNYEQYF. In DNA, the CDR3 is TGCAGTGCCAGACTAGCGGGAGGGCCTAATTACGAGCAGTACTTC. This rearrangement joins TRBV20-1 to TRBJ2-7, with TRBD2 matching 14 bases. V gave up 6 bases and J gave up 4 bases; unmatched junction bases: 8. This CDR3 has 15 residues. Germline assignment: CDR1 DFQATT and CDR2 SNEGSKA (reference sequence).

This clonotype was picked up many times. This chain links TRBV3-1 with TRBJ2-7; no reliable D call. Germline CDR1 reads LGHDT; CDR2 reads YNNKEL (reference sequence). V lost 0 bases, J lost 2 bases, and 14 bases lay in between. This CDR3 is 16 amino acids long. The DNA for the CDR3 is TGTGCCAGCAGCCAAGATCCGCCCCCGTCCCCCTACGAGCAGTACTTC. Amino acid sequence: CASSQDPPPSPYEQYF.